These 22 T cell receptor beta chains share one sample of origin, sequenced in a study of T-cell memory formation after mild COVID-19. TCRdb recomputed calls from the 5' RACE reads with MiXCR, one row per CDR3 protein. The sample contains roughly 120,000 distinct CDR3 sequences, roughly 15% of which appear only once. Sequenced: PBMCs or a T cell subset sorted from them (not recorded which). The receptor source for this set is an adult woman who had mild COVID-19 (a few samples of this study predate the infection). Cell type and time point are not known.

This clonotype was counted only a few times. The V gene is TRBV11-2, the J gene TRBJ2-3; 15 nucleotides match TRBD2. The CDR3 has 18 amino acids. The J segment lost 2 bases and the V segment lost 4 bases, leaving 7 bases of the junction unmatched. Germline values: CDR1 SGHAT, CDR2 FQNNGV. As DNA, the CDR3 is TGTGCCAGCAGCTCCCCGGGACTAGCGGGGGGCCCCACAGATACGCAGTATTTT. Translated: CASSSPGLAGGPTDTQYF.

The chain uses TRBV24-1 and TRBJ2-1; TRBD1 matches 9 bases. Looked up from germline, CDR1 is KGHDR and CDR2 is SFDVKD. V shed 4 bases and J 0 bases; nucleotides not matched to a gene: 3. This CDR3 comprises 16 residues. The CDR3 region is CATSETGGFSYNEQFF. CDR3 nucleotides: TGTGCCACCAGTGAAACAGGGGGCTTCTCCTACAATGAGCAGTTCTTC.

The chain joins TRBV20-1 to TRBJ2-7; D gene uncertain. Looked up from germline, CDR1 is DFQATT and CDR2 is SNEGSKA (reference sequence). The CDR3 length is 14 residues. V shed 5 bases and J shed 0 bases, with 14 bases lying between them. The DNA for the CDR3 is TGCAGTGCTTCGCCAGGTGGGCCCTCCTACGAGCAGTACTTC. As protein: CSASPGGPSYEQYF.

The genes are TRBV12-3 or TRBV12-4 and TRBJ2-3; 12 nucleotides line up with TRBD2. Trimming cost V 5 bases and J 6 bases; bases outside gene matches: 6. This CDR3 spans 15 amino acids. The CDR3 DNA sequence: TGTGCCAGCAGTCGACTAGCGGGAGCAGGCGATACGCAGTATTTT. It specifies CASSRLAGAGDTQYF.

The J gene is TRBJ2-7, the V gene TRBV7-9; D gene uncertain. Per germline, CDR1 SEHNR and CDR2 FQNEAQ (reference sequence). The CDR3 sequence is 16 residues long. With 3 bases removed from V and 0 bases from J, the gap between germline ends came to 15 bases. Here the CDR3 reads CASSFPVNSSSYEQYF. CDR3 DNA: TGTGCCAGCAGCTTTCCTGTCAATTCGAGCTCCTACGAGCAGTACTTC.

This sequence joins TRBV7-3 and TRBJ2-3, with D possibly being TRBD2 (6 bases). The CDR3 length is 15 residues. V gave up 5 bases and J gave up 7 bases, with 19 bases separating them. Germline V lookup: CDR1 SGHTA, CDR2 FQGTGA. The CDR3 region has the DNA TGTGCCAGCAGCCCAACCGGGGGTAGTCTGAATACGCAGTATTTT. Translating it yields CASSPTGGSLNTQYF.

The J gene is TRBJ2-1, the V gene TRBV4-2, with TRBD2 identical over 8 bases. Germline assignment: CDR1 LGHNA and CDR2 YNFKEQ. The CDR3 has 18 residues. V was clipped by 2 bases and J by 8 bases; unmatched bases: 17. The CDR3 nucleotides are TGTGCCAGCAGCCAATCTATCCCGGGAGGGCTGGGTATGGATGAGCAGTTCTTC. This codes for CASSQSIPGGLGMDEQFF.

The J gene is TRBJ2-7, the V gene TRBV3-1, with 12 bases fitting TRBD1. The CDR3 has 15 residues. Trimming at V came to 1 base and at J to 6 bases, leaving 4 bases not matched to a gene. Germline assignment: CDR1 LGHDT and CDR2 YNNKEL (reference sequence). The CDR3 sequence is CASSQGDRGRGEQYF. CDR3 bases: TGTGCCAGCAGCCAAGGGGACAGGGGGCGAGGCGAGCAGTACTTC.

This clonotype was seen more than once but under ten times. V usage is TRBV7-2 and J usage is TRBJ2-1; D remains unclear. CDR3 length: 15 amino acids. From germline, CDR1 is SGHTA and CDR2 FQGNSA. Trimming shortened V by 5 bases and J by 0 bases, and 11 bases separated the two germline ends. CDR3 nucleotides: TGTGCCAGCAGCCCCGACTTAATCTCCTACAATGAGCAGTTCTTC. It is translated as CASSPDLISYNEQFF.

J is TRBJ2-3 and V is TRBV7-8; a weak D match, TRBD2 (6 bases). The germline V gene has CDR1 SGHVS and CDR2 FQNEAQ. The CDR3 is 14 amino acids. Trimming took off 1 base at V and 6 bases at J, with 11 bases between the two ends. CDR3 bases: TGTGCCAGCAGCTTAGTGGGCGGGATGGATACGCAGTATTTT. Translated, it gives CASSLVGGMDTQYF. Drawing the rest from reference TRBV7-8 and TRBJ2-3, the complete variable domain is GAGVSQSPRYKVAKRGQDVALRCDPISGHVSLFWYQQALGQGPEFLTYFQNEAQLDKSGLPSDRFFAERPEGSVSTLKIQRTQQEDSAVYLCASSLVGGMDTQYFGPGTRLTVL.

The sample holds a few counts of this clonotype. The chain recombines TRBV15 with TRBJ2-7; D may be TRBD1 (6 bases). The CDR3 covers 16 residues. V was cut by 2 bases and J by 6 bases, with 20 bases left in between. Per the germline V gene, CDR1 is LNHNV and CDR2 is YYDKDF (reference sequence). CDR3 sequence: CATSRSGPGERGEQYF. The CDR3 DNA sequence: TGTGCCACCAGCAGAAGTGGACCAGGGGAGAGAGGCGAGCAGTACTTC.

This clonotype was found a few times. The chain has TRBV18 and TRBJ2-3, with D perhaps TRBD2 (5 bases). Per germline, CDR1 KGHSH and CDR2 LQKENI. The V gene lost 3 bases and the J gene lost 0 bases, with 16 bases spanning the gap. The CDR3 runs 17 residues. DNA of the CDR3: TGTGCCAGCTCACCTCAAGTCTCCGGGATTAGCACAGATACGCAGTATTTT. The encoded protein is CASSPQVSGISTDTQYF.

V and J are TRBV27 and TRBJ1-6; 7 positions match TRBD1. The length of the CDR3 is 13 residues. Losses at the gene ends were 6 bases for V and 6 bases for J; bases not matched to a gene: 2. Germline lookup yields CDR1 MNHEY and CDR2 SMNVEV (reference sequence). The CDR3 DNA reads TGTGCCAGCAGCCGGGACAGTAATTCACCCCTCCACTTT. It specifies CASSRDSNSPLHF.

The V and J genes are TRBV7-2 and TRBJ1-2; D is perhaps TRBD1 (5 bases). Germline V gene data show CDR1 as SGHTA and CDR2 as FQGNSA. This CDR3 region has 12 residues. The germline V and J ends were trimmed by 8 bases and 4 bases, with 11 bases remaining between them. In DNA form, the CDR3 reads TGTGCCAGCCGGGGGTTCCTCTATGGCTACACCTTC. Translation: CASRGFLYGYTF. Filled out from reference TRBV7-2 and TRBJ1-2, the complete variable domain reads GAGVSQSPSNKVTEKGKDVELRCDPISGHTALYWYRQSLGQGLEFLIYFQGNSAPDKSGLPSDRFSAERTGGSVSTLTIQRTQQEDSAVYLCASRGFLYGYTFGSGTRLTVV.

V and J are TRBV5-1 and TRBJ2-7, with 12 nucleotides matching TRBD1. This CDR3 has 16 amino acids. The germline gives CDR1 SGHRS, CDR2 YFSETQ. The J segment lost 4 bases and the V segment lost 4 bases, leaving 9 bases of the junction unmatched. CDR3 sequence (DNA): TGCGCCAGCAGCACACTGCGGGACAGGGGGCCATACGAGCAGTACTTC. This codes for CASSTLRDRGPYEQYF.

The chain carries TRBV7-8 and TRBJ2-5; D unresolved. This CDR3 contains 14 residues. The germline V gene encodes CDR1 SGHVS and CDR2 FQNEAQ. V was clipped by 2 bases and J by 0 bases, with 7 bases between them. CDR3 region: CASSLTTYQETQYF. The CDR3 bases are TGTGCCAGCAGCTTAACGACTTACCAAGAGACCCAGTACTTC.

This clonotype was picked up a small number of times. The chain links TRBV7-2 to TRBJ2-5; 7 nucleotides align to TRBD1. J gave up 5 bases and V 4 bases, and 10 bases lay outside the gene matches. Germline loops: CDR1 SGHTA, CDR2 FQGNSA. This CDR3 contains 15 residues. CDR3 sequence (DNA): TGTGCCAGCAGCTCACAGGGGCAGATCAGGGAGACCCAGTACTTC. Its translation: CASSSQGQIRETQYF.

This clonotype appeared a few times. This chain connects TRBV7-8 to TRBJ1-2, with D possibly TRBD1 on 6 matching bases. This CDR3 region has 14 residues. Germline assignment: CDR1 SGHVS and CDR2 FQNEAQ. V shed 1 base and J shed 8 bases, with 14 bases lying between them. The CDR3 protein is CASSLDGQPGGYTF. CDR3 in DNA: TGTGCCAGCAGCTTAGATGGACAGCCAGGGGGCTACACCTTC.

The table lists this clonotype with a few counts. This sequence joins TRBV11-2 and TRBJ2-3; the D gene is possibly TRBD2 (6 bases). Germline V CDR1 and CDR2: SGHAT, FQNNGV. V lost 6 bases and J 0 bases, leaving 13 bases between the germline ends. CDR3 length: 15 residues. For the CDR3, the DNA is TGTGCCAGCAGTCCGACCGGGGGAAGCACAGATACGCAGTATTTT. Residues: CASSPTGGSTDTQYF.

This clonotype was seen ten or more times. This chain connects TRBV5-1 to TRBJ2-3, with 7 bases fitting TRBD2. V trimming: 4 bases; J trimming: 1 base; junction bases outside the gene matches: 3. This CDR3 has 14 residues. From germline, CDR1 is SGHRS and CDR2 YFSETQ. The CDR3 protein is CASSSRGGTDTQYF. The CDR3, as DNA: TGCGCCAGCAGCAGCCGGGGGGGCACAGATACGCAGTATTTT.

The DNA for the CDR3 is TGTGCCAGCAGCCCGGGATACACCAATCAGCCCCAGCATTTT. Translation: CASSPGYTNQPQHF. This chain links TRBV7-9 with TRBJ1-5, with D hard to call. This CDR3 has 14 residues. Germline V CDR1 and CDR2: SEHNR, FQNEAQ (reference sequence). Trimming cost V 5 bases and J 3 bases, with 11 bases left between them.

This clonotype has more than one count but fewer than ten. The chain recombines TRBV5-1 with TRBJ1-2; D unclear. The CDR3 runs 13 residues. The V and J ends lost 3 bases and 8 bases respectively, with 14 bases between them. Germline values: CDR1 SGHRS, CDR2 YFSETQ. CDR3 coding DNA: TGCGCCAGCAGCTCCCCCGGGTTAGAGGGCTACACCTTC. Protein: CASSSPGLEGYTF. The full variable domain, in which reference TRBV5-1 and TRBJ1-2 provide the parts outside the CDR3, is KAGVTQTPRYLIKTRGQQVTLSCSPISGHRSVSWYQQTPGQGLQFLFEYFSETQRNKGNFPGRFSGRQFSNSRSEMNVSTLELGDSALYLCASSSPGLEGYTFGSGTRLTVV.